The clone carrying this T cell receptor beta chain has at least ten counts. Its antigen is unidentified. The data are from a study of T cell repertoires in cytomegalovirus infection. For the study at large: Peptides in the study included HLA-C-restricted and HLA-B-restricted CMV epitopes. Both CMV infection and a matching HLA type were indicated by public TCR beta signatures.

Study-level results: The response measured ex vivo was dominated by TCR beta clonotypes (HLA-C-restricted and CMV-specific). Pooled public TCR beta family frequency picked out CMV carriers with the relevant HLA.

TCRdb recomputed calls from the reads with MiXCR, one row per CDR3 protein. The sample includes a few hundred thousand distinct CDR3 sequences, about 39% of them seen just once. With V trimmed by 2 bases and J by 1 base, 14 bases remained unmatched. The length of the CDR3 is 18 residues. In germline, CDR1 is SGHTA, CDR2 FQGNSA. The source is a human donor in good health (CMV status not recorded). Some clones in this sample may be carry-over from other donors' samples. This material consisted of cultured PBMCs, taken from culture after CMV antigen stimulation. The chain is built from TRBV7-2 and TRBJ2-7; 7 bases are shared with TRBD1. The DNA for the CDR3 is TGTGCCAGCAGCTTACAATTAGGGGTAAAGGGGGCTTCCTACGAGCAGTACTTC. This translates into CASSLQLGVKGASYEQYF.